This is a list of T cell receptor beta chains from one sample in a study of blood T cell repertoires in COVID-19. Data came from immunoSEQ multiplex PCR; TCRdb stores just in-frame clones and leaves some out. The data contain roughly 280,000 clones, around 88% of them singletons. Source material: peripheral blood. These receptors all come from a man aged 25-45 years with active or convalescent COVID-19. CDR3s leave out the opening cysteine and the closing phenylalanine or tryptophan. The order of the fields is clone size, V gene, CDR3 protein. Size is stated for part of the rows, as once, few or many counts, or as a class when the clone is expanded.

>NA|TRBV19
ASRPGAQETQY
>many|TRBV6-4
ASSDQLAGGCTDTQY
>NA|TRBV18
ASSLQESNQPQH
>NA|TRBV3-1/TRBV3-2
ASSSRLAEVEQF
>NA|TRBV19
ASSIVVRTNTEAF
>NA|TRBV4-2
ASSQDYHTGELF
>NA|TRBV7-9
ASSTRQGAGEKLF
>NA|TRBV6-5
ASSYSGQGTDTQY
>NA|TRBV11-2
ASSLGATGNTIY
>NA|TRBV9
ASSVAPQGDGYT
>NA|TRBV5-6
ASTATGTGSPYGYT
>NA|TRBV27
ASSDLKASPGTGGLYEQY
>NA|TRBV7-9
ASSLGTANTEAF
>NA|TRBV4-3
ASSQRVGGWEQY
>few|TRBV4-2
ASSQDPRGSDTGELF
>NA|TRBV24-1
ATSDSLTDTQY
>NA|TRBV28
ASSWGRSTDTQY
>NA|TRBV5-4
ASSPAPPGTGGDEQY
>NA|TRBV4-1
ASSQGQPSSYNSPLH
>NA|TRBV19
ASSRPGTYEQY
>few|TRBV5-6
ASSSTGSASNQPQH
>NA|TRBV10-2
ATGGARQPQH
>once|TRBV18
ASSPGGESGANVLT
>NA|TRBV2
AISEAGRASSYEQY